The source of this T cell receptor beta chain is a study of vaccination and CD4 T cells after COVID-19. Indicated treatment: roughly 10-day PBMC culture with coronavirus spike peptide pools or control peptides (ViraFEST assay). Following expansion of antigen-specific T cells with peptide pools, ViraFEST then sequenced TCRs. Germline CDR1 reads MDHEN; CDR2 reads SYDVKM. V lost 5 bases, J lost 7 bases, and 14 bases lay in between. This CDR3 comprises 13 residues. Concerning this clonotype itself: Its target is unknown.

With the Oncomine TCR Beta short-read assay, DNA from cultured CD4+ T cells was sequenced. TCRdb recomputed calls from the PCR reads with MiXCR, one row per CDR3 protein. The table records roughly 18,000 distinct CDR3 sequences, roughly 70% of them present only once. Sequenced: CD4+ T cells from blood, cultured in vitro. The clonotype was recovered from a human donor who had recovered from COVID-19. V and J are TRBV28 and TRBJ1-1; D not certain. CDR3 loop: CASSVPPGVEAFF. The CDR3 nucleotides are TGTGCCAGCAGTGTACCCCCAGGTGTTGAAGCTTTCTTT.